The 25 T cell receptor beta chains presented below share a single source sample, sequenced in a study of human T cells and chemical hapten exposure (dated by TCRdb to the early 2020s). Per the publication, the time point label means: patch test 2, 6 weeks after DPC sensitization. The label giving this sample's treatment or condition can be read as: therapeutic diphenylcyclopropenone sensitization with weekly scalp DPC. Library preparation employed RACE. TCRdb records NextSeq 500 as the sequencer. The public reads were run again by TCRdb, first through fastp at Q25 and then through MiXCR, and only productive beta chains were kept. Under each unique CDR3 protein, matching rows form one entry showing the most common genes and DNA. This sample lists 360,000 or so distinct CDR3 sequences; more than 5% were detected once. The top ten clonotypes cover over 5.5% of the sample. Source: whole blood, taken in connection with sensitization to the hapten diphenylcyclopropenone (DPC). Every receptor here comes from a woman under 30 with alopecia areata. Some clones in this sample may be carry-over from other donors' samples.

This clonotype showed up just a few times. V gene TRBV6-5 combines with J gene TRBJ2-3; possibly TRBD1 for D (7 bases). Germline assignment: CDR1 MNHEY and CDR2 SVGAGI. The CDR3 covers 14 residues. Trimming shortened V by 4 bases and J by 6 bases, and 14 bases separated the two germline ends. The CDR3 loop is CASSSPPGGDTQYF. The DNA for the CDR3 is TGTGCCAGCAGTTCACCCCCAGGGGGGGATACGCAGTATTTT.

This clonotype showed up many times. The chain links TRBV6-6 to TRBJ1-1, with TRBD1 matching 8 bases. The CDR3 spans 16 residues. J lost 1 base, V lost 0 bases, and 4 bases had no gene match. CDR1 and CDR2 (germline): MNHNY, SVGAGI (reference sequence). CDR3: CASSYSLGTGNTEAFF. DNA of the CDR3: TGTGCCAGCAGTTACTCCCTTGGGACAGGGAACACTGAAGCTTTCTTT.

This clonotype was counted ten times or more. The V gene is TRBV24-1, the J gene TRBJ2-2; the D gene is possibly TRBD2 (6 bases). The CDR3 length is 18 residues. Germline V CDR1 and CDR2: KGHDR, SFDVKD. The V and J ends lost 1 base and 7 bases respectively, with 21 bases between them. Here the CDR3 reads CATSDFRGSRVDHGELFF. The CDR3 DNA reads TGTGCCACCAGTGATTTTCGGGGGAGCAGGGTCGATCACGGGGAGCTGTTTTTT.

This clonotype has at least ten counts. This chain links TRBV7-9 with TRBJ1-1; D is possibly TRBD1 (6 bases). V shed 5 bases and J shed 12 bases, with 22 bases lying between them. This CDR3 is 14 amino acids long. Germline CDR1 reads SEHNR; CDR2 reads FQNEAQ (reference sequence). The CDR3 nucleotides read TGTGCCAGCAGCCAGACCGGGACACCAAGTCGTTCTTTCTTT. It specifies CASSQTGTPSRSFF.

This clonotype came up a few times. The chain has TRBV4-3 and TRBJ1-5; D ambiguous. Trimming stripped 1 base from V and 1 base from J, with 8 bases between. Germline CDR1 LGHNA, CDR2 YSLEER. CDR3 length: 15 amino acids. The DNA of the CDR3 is TGCGCCAGCAGCCAAGGAATCGACAGCAATCAGCCCCAGCATTTT. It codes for CASSQGIDSNQPQHF.

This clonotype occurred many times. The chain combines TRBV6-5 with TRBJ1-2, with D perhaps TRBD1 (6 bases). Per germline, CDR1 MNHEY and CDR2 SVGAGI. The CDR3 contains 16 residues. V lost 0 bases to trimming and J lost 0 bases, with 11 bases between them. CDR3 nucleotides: TGTGCCAGCAGTTACTCGATAAGGGGGGCTAACTATGGCTACACCTTC. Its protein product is CASSYSIRGANYGYTF.

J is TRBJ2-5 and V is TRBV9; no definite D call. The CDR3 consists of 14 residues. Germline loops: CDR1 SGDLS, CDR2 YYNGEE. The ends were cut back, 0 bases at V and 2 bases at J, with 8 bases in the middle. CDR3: CASSVAGYQETQYF. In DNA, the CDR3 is TGTGCCAGCAGCGTAGCCGGGTATCAAGAGACCCAGTACTTC.

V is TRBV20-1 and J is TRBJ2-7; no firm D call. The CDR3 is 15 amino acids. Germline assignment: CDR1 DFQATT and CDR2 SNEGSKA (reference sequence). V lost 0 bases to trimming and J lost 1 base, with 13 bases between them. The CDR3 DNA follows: TGCAGTGCTAGAGATTACGACACGCTTTCCTACGAGCAGTACTTC. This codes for CSARDYDTLSYEQYF.

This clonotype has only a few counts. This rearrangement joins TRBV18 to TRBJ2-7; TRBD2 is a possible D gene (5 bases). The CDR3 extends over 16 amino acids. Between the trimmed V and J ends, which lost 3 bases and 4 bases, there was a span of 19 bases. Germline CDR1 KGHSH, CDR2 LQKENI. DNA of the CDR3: TGTGCCAGCTCACCGTACGCTCCGGGGATGGGTTACGAGCAGTACTTC. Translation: CASSPYAPGMGYEQYF.

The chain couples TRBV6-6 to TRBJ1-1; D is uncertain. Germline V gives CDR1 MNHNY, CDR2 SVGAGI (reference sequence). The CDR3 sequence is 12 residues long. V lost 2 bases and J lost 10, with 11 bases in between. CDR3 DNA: TGTGCCAGCAGTTACCCGGGAGGAGTAGCTTTCTTT. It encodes CASSYPGGVAFF.

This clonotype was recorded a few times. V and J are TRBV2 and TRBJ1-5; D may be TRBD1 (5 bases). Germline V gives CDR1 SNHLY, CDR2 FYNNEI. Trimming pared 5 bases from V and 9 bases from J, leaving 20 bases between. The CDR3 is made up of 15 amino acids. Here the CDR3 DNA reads TGTGCCAGCAGTCCTGGTAGCAGGGTCAGCCGGCCCCAGCATTTT. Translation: CASSPGSRVSRPQHF.

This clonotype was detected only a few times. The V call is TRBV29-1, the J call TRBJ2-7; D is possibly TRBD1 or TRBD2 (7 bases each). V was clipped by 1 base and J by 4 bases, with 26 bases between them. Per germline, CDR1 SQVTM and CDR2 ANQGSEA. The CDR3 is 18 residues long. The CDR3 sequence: CSVEVGTVKGGGSYEQYF. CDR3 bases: TGCAGCGTTGAAGTGGGGACAGTCAAGGGCGGGGGTTCATACGAGCAGTACTTC.

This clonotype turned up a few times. The CDR3 loop reads CASGPGDSNQPQHF. CDR3 bases: TGTGCCAGTGGTCCCGGTGATAGCAATCAGCCCCAGCATTTT. The V call is TRBV19, the J call TRBJ1-5, with D hard to call. V dropped 8 bases and J dropped 0 bases, with 11 bases sitting between them. This CDR3 comprises 14 residues. The V gene's germline CDR1 is LNHDA and CDR2 SQIVND (reference sequence).

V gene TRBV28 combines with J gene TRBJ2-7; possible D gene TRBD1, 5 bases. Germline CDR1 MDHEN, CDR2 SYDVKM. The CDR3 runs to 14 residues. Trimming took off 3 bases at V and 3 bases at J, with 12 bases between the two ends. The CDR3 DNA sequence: TGTGCCAGCAGTTTTTACAGGAAAAACTACGAGCAGTACTTC. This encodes CASSFYRKNYEQYF.

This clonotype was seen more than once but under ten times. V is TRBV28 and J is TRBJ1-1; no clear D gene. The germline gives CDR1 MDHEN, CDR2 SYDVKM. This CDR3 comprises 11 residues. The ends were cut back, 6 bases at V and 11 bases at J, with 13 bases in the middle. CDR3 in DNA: TGTGCCAGCAGGGGCAGTCAGAGGGCTTTCTTT. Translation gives CASRGSQRAFF.

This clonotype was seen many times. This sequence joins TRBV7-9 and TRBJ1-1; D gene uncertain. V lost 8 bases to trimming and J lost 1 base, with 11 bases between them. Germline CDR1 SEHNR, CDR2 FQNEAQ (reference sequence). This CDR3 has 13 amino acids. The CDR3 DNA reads TGTGCCAGCTCACCAAGAACGAACACTGAAGCTTTCTTT. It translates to CASSPRTNTEAFF.

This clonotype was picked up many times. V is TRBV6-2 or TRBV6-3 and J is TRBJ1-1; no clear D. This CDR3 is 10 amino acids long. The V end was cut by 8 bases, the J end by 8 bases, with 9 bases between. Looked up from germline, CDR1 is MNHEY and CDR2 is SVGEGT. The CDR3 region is CASPPTEAFF. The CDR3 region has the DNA TGTGCCAGCCCTCCTACAGAAGCTTTCTTT.

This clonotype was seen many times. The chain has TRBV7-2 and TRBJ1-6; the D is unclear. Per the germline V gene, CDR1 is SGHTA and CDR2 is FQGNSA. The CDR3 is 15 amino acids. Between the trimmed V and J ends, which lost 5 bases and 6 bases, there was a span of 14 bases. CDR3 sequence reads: CASSPSGRTNSPLHF. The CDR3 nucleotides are TGTGCCAGCAGCCCATCCGGGAGAACTAATTCACCCCTCCACTTT. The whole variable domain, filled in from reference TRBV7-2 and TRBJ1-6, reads GAGVSQSPSNKVTEKGKDVELRCDPISGHTALYWYRQSLGQGLEFLIYFQGNSAPDKSGLPSDRFSAERTGGSVSTLTIQRTQQEDSAVYLCASSPSGRTNSPLHFGNGTRLTVT.

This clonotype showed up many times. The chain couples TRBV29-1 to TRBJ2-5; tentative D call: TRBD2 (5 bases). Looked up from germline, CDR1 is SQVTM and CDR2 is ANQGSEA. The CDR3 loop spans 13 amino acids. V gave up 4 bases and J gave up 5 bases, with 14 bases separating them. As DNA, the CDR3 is TGCAGCGTTGGTGAAGGGAGTCGGGAGACCCAGTACTTC. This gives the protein CSVGEGSRETQYF.

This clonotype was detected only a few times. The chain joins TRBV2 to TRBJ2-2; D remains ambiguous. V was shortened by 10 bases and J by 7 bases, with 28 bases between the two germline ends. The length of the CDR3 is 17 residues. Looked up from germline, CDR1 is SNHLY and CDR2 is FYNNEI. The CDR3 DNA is TGTGCCACCAATTTGGTTCCGTCCTCTACCTCGGACGGGGAGCTGTTTTTT. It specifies CATNLVPSSTSDGELFF. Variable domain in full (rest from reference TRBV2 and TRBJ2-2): EPEVTQTPSHQVTQMGQEVILRCVPISNHLYFYWYRQILGQKVEFLVSFYNNEISEKSEIFDDQFSVERPDGSNFTLKIRSTKLEDSAMYFCATNLVPSSTSDGELFFGEGSRLTVL.

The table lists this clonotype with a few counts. The CDR3 DNA reads TGTGCTAGTGGCCCCCCCCAGGGAACTGAAGCTTTCTTT. It is translated as CASGPPQGTEAFF. The chain combines TRBV12-5 with TRBJ1-1; perhaps TRBD1 as D (5 bases). CDR1 and CDR2 (germline): LGHNT, FRNRAP. The V end was cut by 6 bases, the J end by 5 bases, with 13 bases between. This CDR3 has 13 residues.

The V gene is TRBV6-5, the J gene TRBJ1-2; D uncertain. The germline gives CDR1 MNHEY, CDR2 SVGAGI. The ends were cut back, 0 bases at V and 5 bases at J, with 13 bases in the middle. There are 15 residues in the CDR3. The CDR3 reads CASSYSLSDLYGYTF. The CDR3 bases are TGTGCCAGCAGTTACTCGTTATCAGATCTATATGGCTACACCTTC.

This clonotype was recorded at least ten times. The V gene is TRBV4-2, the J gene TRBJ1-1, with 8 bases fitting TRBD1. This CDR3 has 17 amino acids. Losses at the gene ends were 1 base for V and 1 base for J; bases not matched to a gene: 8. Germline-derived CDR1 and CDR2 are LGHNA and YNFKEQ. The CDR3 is CASSQARMGTGNTEAFF. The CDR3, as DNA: TGTGCCAGCAGCCAAGCTCGCATGGGGACAGGGAACACTGAAGCTTTCTTT.

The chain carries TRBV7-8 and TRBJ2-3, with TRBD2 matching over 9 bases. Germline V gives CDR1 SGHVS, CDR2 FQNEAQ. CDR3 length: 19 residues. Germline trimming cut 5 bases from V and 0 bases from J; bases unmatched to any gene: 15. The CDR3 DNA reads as TGTGCCAGCAGCCTAAAAGCGGGGGGTGGCCCCGCTAGCACAGATACGCAGTATTTT. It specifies CASSLKAGGGPASTDTQYF.

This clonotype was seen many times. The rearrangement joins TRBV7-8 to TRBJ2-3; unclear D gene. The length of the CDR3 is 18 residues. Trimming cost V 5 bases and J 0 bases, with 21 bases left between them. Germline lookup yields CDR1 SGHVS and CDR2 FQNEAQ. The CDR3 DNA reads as TGTGCCAGCAGCCAACCTGCCCCTACCTACGCTAGCACAGATACGCAGTATTTT. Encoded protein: CASSQPAPTYASTDTQYF. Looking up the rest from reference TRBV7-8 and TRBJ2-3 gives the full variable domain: GAGVSQSPRYKVAKRGQDVALRCDPISGHVSLFWYQQALGQGPEFLTYFQNEAQLDKSGLPSDRFFAERPEGSVSTLKIQRTQQEDSAVYLCASSQPAPTYASTDTQYFGPGTRLTVL.